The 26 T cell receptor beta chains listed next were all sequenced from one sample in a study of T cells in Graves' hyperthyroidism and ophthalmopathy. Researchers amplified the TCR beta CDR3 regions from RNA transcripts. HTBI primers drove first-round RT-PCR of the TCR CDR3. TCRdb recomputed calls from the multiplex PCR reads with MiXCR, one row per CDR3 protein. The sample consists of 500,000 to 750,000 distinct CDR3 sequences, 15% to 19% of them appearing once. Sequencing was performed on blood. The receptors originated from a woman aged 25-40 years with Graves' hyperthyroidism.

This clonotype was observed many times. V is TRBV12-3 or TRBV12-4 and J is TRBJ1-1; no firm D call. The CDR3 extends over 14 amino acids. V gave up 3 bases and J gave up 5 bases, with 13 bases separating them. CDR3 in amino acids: CASSFQARSTEAFF. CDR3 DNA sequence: TGTGCCAGCAGTTTTCAGGCCCGGTCGACTGAAGCTTTCTTT.

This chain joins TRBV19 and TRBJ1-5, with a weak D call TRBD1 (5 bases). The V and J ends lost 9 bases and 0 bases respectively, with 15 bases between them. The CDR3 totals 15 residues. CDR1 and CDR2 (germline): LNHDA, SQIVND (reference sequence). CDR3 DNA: TGTGCCAGCCGGGACTTGGGGAATAGCAATCAGCCCCAGCATTTT. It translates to CASRDLGNSNQPQHF.

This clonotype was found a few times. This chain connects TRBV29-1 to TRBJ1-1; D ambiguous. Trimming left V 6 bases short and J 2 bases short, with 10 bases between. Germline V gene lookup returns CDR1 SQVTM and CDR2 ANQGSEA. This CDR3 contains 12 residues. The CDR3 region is CSVGSSNTEAFF. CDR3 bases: TGCAGCGTAGGCAGCTCAAACACTGAAGCTTTCTTT.

As DNA, the CDR3 is TGTGCCAGCAGCCCGCCGGAGAGACTAGCGGGAACCGGGGAGCTGTTTTTT. Protein: CASSPPERLAGTGELFF. V usage is TRBV7-9 and J usage is TRBJ2-2; 11 bases match TRBD2. Germline loops: CDR1 SEHNR, CDR2 FQNEAQ (reference sequence). The CDR3 extends over 17 amino acids. The J segment lost 5 bases and the V segment lost 5 bases, leaving 10 bases of the junction unmatched.

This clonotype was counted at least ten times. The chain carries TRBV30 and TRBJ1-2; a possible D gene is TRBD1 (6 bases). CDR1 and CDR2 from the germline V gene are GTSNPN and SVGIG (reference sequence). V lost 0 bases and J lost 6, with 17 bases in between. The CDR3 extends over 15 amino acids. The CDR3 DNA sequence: TGTGCCTGGAGTGTATACAGGGCGGGTCAGGATGGCTACACCTTC. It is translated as CAWSVYRAGQDGYTF. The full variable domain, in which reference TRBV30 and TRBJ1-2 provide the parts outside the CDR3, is SQTIHQWPATLVQPVGSPLSLECTVEGTSNPNLYWYRQAAGRGLQLLFYSVGIGQISSEVPQNLSASRPQDRQFILSSKKLLLSDSGFYLCAWSVYRAGQDGYTFGSGTRLTVV.

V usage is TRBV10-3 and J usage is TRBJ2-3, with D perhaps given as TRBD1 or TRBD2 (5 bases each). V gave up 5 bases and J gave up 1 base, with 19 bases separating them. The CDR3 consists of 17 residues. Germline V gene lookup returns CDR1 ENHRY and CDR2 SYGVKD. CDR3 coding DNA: TGTGCCATCAGTCCGACTTTTACTAGGGGAGGCACAGATACGCAGTATTTT. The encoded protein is CAISPTFTRGGTDTQYF.

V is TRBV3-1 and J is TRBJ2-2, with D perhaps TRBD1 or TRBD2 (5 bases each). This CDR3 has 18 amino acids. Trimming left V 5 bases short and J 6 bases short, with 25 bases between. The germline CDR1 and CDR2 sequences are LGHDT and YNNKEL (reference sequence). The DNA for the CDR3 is TGTGCCAGCAGCGAGACCGGGACCCATGAACTAGTCGCCGGGGAGCTGTTTTTT. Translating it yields CASSETGTHELVAGELFF.

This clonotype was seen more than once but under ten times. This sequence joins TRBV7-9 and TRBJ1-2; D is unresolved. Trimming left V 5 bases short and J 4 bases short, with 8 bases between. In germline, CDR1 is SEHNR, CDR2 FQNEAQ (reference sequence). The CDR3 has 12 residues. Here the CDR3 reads CASSPRSYGYTF. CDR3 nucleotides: TGTGCCAGCAGCCCTCGGTCCTATGGCTACACCTTC.

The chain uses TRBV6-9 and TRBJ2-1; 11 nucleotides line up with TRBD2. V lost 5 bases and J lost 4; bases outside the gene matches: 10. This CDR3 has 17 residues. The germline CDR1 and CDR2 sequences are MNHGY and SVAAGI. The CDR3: CASSPDSGTSGYNEQFF. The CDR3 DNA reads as TGTGCCAGCAGTCCAGATTCCGGGACTAGCGGATACAATGAGCAGTTCTTC.

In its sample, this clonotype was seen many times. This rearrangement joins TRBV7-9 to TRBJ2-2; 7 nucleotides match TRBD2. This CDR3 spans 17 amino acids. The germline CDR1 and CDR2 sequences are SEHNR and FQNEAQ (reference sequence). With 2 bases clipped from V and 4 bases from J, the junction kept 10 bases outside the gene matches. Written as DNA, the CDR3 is TGTGCCAGCAGCTTACCCGTTCCTAGCGGCCCCACCGGGGAGCTGTTTTTT. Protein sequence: CASSLPVPSGPTGELFF. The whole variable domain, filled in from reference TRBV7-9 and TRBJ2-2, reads DTGVSQNPRHKITKRGQNVTFRCDPISEHNRLYWYRQTLGQGPEFLTYFQNEAQLEKSRLLSDRFSAERPKGSFSTLEIQRTEQGDSAMYLCASSLPVPSGPTGELFFGEGSRLTVL.

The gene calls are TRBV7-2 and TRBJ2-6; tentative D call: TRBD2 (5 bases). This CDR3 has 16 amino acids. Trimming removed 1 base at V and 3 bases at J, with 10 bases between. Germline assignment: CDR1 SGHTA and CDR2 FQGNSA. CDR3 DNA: TGTGCCAGCAGCTTAGTTCGGGGTAGTGGGGCCAACGTCCTGACTTTC. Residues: CASSLVRGSGANVLTF.

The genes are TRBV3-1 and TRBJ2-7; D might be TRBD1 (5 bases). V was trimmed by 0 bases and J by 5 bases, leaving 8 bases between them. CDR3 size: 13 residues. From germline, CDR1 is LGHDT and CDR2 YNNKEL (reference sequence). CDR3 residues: CASSQEGPDEQYF. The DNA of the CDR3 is TGTGCCAGCAGCCAAGAGGGGCCGGACGAGCAGTACTTC.

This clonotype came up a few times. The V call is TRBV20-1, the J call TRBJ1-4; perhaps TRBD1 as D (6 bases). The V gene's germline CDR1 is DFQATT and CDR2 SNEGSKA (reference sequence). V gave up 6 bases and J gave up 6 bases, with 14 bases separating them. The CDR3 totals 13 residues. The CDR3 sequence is CSAGGGGYEKLFF. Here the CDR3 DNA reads TGCAGTGCGGGTGGTGGGGGCTATGAAAAACTGTTTTTT.

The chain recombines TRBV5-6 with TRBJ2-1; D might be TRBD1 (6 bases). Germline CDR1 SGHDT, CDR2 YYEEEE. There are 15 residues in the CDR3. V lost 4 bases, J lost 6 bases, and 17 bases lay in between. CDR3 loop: CASSHTGQLANEQFF. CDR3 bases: TGTGCCAGCAGCCACACCGGACAGTTAGCCAATGAGCAGTTCTTC.

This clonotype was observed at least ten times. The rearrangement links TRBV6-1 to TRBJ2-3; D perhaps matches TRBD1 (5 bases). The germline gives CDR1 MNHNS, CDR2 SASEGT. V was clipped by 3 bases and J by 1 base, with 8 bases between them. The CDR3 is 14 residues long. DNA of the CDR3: TGTGCCAGCAGTGAGGTCAGGGGCACAGATACGCAGTATTTT. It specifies CASSEVRGTDTQYF.

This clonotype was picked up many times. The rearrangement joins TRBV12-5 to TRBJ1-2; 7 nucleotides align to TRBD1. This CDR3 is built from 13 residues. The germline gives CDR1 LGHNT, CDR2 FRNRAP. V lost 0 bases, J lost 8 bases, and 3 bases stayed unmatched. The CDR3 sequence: CASGLVRTGGYTF. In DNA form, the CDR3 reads TGTGCTAGTGGTTTGGTGAGGACAGGCGGCTACACCTTC.

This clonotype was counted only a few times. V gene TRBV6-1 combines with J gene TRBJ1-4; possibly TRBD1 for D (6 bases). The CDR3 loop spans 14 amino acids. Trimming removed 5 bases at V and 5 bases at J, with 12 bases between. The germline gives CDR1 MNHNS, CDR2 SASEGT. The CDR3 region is CASSPTGFNEKLFF. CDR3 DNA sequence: TGTGCCAGCAGTCCGACAGGTTTCAATGAAAAACTGTTTTTT.

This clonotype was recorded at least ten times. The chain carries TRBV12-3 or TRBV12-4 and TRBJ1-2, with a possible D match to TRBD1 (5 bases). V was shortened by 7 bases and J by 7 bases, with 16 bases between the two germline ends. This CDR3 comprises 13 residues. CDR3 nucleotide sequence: TGTGCCAGCATTCCACCCGGGGCGGGTGGCTACACCTTC. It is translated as CASIPPGAGGYTF.

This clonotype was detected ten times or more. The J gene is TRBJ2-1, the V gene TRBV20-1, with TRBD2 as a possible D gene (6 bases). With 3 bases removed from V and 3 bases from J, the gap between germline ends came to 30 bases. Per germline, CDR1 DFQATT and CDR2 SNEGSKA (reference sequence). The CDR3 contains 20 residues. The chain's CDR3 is CSASYLEEEGRLLGYNEQFF. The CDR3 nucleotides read TGCAGTGCTAGTTATCTAGAAGAGGAGGGGAGACTACTAGGCTACAATGAGCAGTTCTTC.

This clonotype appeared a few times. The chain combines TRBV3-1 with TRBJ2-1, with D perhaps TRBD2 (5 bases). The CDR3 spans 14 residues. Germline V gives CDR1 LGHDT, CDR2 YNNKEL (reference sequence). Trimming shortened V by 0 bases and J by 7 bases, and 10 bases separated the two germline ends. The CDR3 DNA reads TGTGCCAGCAGCCAAGATACTAGGACGAATGAGCAGTTCTTC. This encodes CASSQDTRTNEQFF.

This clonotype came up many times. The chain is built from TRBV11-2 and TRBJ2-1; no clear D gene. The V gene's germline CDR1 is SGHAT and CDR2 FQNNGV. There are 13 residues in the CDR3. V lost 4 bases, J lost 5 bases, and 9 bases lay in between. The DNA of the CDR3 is TGTGCCAGCAGCTACGGATCACACAATGAGCAGTTCTTC. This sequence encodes CASSYGSHNEQFF.

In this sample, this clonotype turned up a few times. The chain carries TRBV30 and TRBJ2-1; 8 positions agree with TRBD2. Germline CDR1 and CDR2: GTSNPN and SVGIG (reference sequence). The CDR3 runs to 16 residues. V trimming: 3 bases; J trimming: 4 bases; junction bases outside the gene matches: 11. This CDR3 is CAWRREPGGPYNEQFF. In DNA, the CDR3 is TGTGCCTGGAGGAGGGAGCCGGGAGGGCCATACAATGAGCAGTTCTTC.

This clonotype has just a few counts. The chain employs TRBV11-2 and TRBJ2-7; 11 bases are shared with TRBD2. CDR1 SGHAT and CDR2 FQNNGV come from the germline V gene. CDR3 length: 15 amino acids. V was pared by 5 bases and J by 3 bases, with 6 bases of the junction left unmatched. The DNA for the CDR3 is TGTGCCAGCAGCAATCTAGCGGGAGGTTTCTACGAGCAGTACTTC. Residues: CASSNLAGGFYEQYF.

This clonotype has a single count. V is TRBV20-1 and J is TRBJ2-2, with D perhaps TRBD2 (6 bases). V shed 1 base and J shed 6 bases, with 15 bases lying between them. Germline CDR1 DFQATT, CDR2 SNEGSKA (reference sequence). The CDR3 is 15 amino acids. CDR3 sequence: CSARAGGWVPGELFF. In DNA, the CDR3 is TGCAGTGCTAGAGCCGGGGGATGGGTCCCCGGGGAGCTGTTTTTT.

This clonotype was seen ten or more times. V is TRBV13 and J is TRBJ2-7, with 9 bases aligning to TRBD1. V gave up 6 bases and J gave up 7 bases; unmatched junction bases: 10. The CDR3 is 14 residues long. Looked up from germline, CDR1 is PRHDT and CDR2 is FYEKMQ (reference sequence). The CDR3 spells CASRENRGLREQYF. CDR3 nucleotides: TGTGCCAGCAGAGAAAACAGGGGGCTGAGGGAGCAGTACTTC.

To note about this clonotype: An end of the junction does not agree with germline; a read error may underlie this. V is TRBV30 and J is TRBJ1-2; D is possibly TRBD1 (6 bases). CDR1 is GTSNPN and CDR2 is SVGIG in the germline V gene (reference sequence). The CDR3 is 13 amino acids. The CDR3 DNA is TGTGTCTGGACATTGACAGGAAACTATGGCTACACCTTC. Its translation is CVWTLTGNYGYTF.